Presented here are 10 T cell receptor beta chains from one specimen sequenced in a study of CD8 T cells in ankylosing spondylitis. The study's findings and limits: The study identified a TCR beta motif of under 10 highly homologous variants that appeared characteristic of ankylosing spondylitis blood.

MiXCR, run by TCRdb on the 5' RACE reads, gives a single entry per CDR3 protein. This table has about 540,000 distinct CDR3 sequences, 12% appearing once. No antigen has been assigned to these receptors. Source material: blood, either unsorted or a sorted T cell fraction (not recorded which). These receptors were collected from a male donor with ankylosing spondylitis.

The chain carries TRBV6-5 and TRBJ2-7, with 7 bases lining up with TRBD1. This CDR3 is 15 amino acids long. Germline CDR1 is MNHEY and CDR2 is SVGAGI. The junction had 6 bases not matched to a gene; V was cut back by 2 bases and J by 2 bases. CDR3 sequence (DNA): TGTGCCAGCAGTTACCCAGGGCAGGGGGCCTACGAGCAGTACTTC. It is translated as CASSYPGQGAYEQYF.

The V gene is TRBV3-1, the J gene TRBJ2-1, with 9 bases identical to TRBD2. Losses at the gene ends were 1 base for V and 3 bases for J; bases not matched to a gene: 4. Germline CDR1 LGHDT, CDR2 YNNKEL (reference sequence). The CDR3 is 16 amino acids. DNA for the CDR3: TGTGCCAGCAGCCAAGTCTCTAGCGGGATCTACAATGAGCAGTTCTTC. It specifies CASSQVSSGIYNEQFF.

In this sample, this clonotype turned up a few times. The chain combines TRBV29-1 with TRBJ2-3; TRBD2 matches at 8 bases. The germline V gene has CDR1 SQVTM and CDR2 ANQGSEA. CDR3 length equals 14 residues. The J segment lost 4 bases and the V segment lost 7 bases, leaving 10 bases of the junction unmatched. In DNA, the CDR3 is TGCAGCGAAAGGGTGGGACTAGTGGCAGATACGCAGTATTTT. As protein: CSERVGLVADTQYF.

The V and J genes are TRBV2 and TRBJ2-7, with 7 bases aligning to TRBD1. V shed 7 bases and J 3 bases; nucleotides not matched to a gene: 6. Germline CDR1 and CDR2: SNHLY and FYNNEI. The CDR3 sequence is 13 residues long. CDR3 nucleotide sequence: TGTGCCAGCACCACCTGGGACAGCTACGAGCAGTACGTC. It is translated as CASTTWDSYEQYV.

This chain links TRBV20-1 with TRBJ2-1; maybe TRBD1 (6 bases). Trimming took off 0 bases at V and 9 bases at J, with 15 bases between the two ends. Germline values: CDR1 DFQATT, CDR2 SNEGSKA (reference sequence). CDR3 length equals 14 residues. The CDR3: CSARDPRTRGEQFF. The CDR3 nucleotides are TGCAGTGCTAGAGATCCTCGGACCAGGGGTGAGCAGTTCTTC.

This clonotype was recorded at least ten times. The chain has TRBV5-1 and TRBJ2-1, with a tentative D call TRBD1 (7 bases). The V and J ends lost 6 bases and 8 bases respectively, with 18 bases between them. CDR1 SGHRS and CDR2 YFSETQ come from the germline V gene. CDR3 size: 14 residues. The CDR3 coding sequence is TGCGCCAGCAACGCGGGACAGTTCAGGGATGAGCAGTTCTTC. This encodes CASNAGQFRDEQFF.

The rearrangement joins TRBV6-2 or TRBV6-3 to TRBJ2-7, with a possible D match to TRBD1 (6 bases). This CDR3 region has 12 residues. The germline V gene has CDR1 MNHEY and CDR2 SVGEGT. V gave up 7 bases and J gave up 6 bases, with 13 bases separating them. CDR3 protein: CASTGTGFEQYV. CDR3 nucleotide sequence: TGTGCCAGCACGGGTACAGGGTTCGAGCAGTACGTC.

This clonotype has a handful of counts. The chain is built from TRBV9 and TRBJ2-3; perhaps TRBD2 as D (6 bases). This CDR3 has 15 residues. Germline V gene data show CDR1 as SGDLS and CDR2 as YYNGEE. The V and J ends lost 6 bases and 5 bases respectively, with 19 bases between them. The CDR3 DNA sequence: TGTGCCAGCACCAAGGACGGGAGATCACAAGATACGCAGTATTTT. It codes for CASTKDGRSQDTQYF. Supplemented by reference TRBV9 and TRBJ2-3, the full variable domain reads DSGVTQTPKHLITATGQRVTLRCSPRSGDLSVYWYQQSLDQGLQFLIQYYNGEERAKGNILERFSAQQFPDLHSELNLSSLELGDSALYFCASTKDGRSQDTQYFGPGTRLTVL.

The J gene is TRBJ2-1, the V gene TRBV25-1; 7 bases are shared with TRBD2. This CDR3 has 16 residues. Germline V gene data show CDR1 as MGHDK and CDR2 as SYGVNS. Trimming at V came to 2 bases and at J to 4 bases, leaving 8 bases not matched to a gene. The DNA for the CDR3 is TGTGCCAGCAGTGAAAGGGAGGGCCGGGTTTACAATGAGCAGTTCTTC. It codes for CASSEREGRVYNEQFF.

This clonotype was counted only a few times. The chain carries TRBV20-1 and TRBJ2-3, with 16 bases that match TRBD2. CDR1 and CDR2 from the germline V gene are DFQATT and SNEGSKA (reference sequence). This CDR3 contains 21 residues. V lost 1 base to trimming and J lost 0 bases; unmatched junction nucleotides: 13. The CDR3 DNA follows: TGCAGTGCTAGAGCTCTTTTGGGACTAGCGGGAGGGGGCCTAAGCACAGATACGCAGTATTTT. Translated, it gives CSARALLGLAGGGLSTDTQYF.